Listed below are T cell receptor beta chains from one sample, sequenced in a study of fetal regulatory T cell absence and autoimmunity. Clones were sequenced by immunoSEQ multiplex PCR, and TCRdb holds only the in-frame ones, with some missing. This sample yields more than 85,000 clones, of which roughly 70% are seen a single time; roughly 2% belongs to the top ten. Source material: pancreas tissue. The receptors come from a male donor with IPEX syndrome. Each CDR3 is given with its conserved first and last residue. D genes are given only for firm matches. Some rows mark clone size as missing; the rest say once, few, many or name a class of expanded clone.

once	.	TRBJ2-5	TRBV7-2	CASSLGRAQETQYF	TGTGCCAGCAGCTTAGGGCGCGCGCAAGAGACCCAGTACTTC
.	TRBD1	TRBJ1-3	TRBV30	CAWSGDSFGSTIYF	TGTGCCTGGAGTGGGGACAGCTTTGGAAGCACCATATATTTT
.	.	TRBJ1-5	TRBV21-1	CASSRESSNQPQHF	TGTGCCAGCAGCAGGGAGAGTAGCAATCAGCCCCAGCATTTT
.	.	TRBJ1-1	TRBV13	CASSPYNTEAFF	TGTGCCAGCAGCCCATACAACACTGAAGCTTTCTTT
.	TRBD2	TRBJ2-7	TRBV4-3	CASSQDPTSVTYEQYF	TGCGCCAGCAGCCAAGATCCCACTAGCGTAACCTACGAGCAGTACTTC
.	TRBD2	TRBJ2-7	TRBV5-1	CASSLRAGSSYEQYF	TGCGCCAGCAGCTTACGAGCGGGATCGTCCTACGAGCAGTACTTC
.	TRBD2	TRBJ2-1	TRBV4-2	CASSRIRWRESYNEQFF	TGTGCCAGCAGCCGTATACGTTGGCGGGAGTCCTACAATGAGCAGTTCTTC
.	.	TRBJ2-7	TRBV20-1	CSARDYYEQYF	TGCAGTGCTAGAGATTATTACGAGCAGTACTTC
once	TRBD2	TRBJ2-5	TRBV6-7	CASRKGFPSGKRVEETQYF	TGTGCCAGCAGAAAGGGGTTTCCTAGCGGGAAGAGGGTGGAAGAGACCCAGTACTTC
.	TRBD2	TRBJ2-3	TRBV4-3	CASSQEGRGGTDTQYF	TGCGCCAGCAGCCAAGAAGGACGGGGGGGCACAGATACGCAGTATTTT
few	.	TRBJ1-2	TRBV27	CASSPTQFNGYTF	TGTGCCAGCAGCCCGACCCAATTCAATGGCTACACCTTC
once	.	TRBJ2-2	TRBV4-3	CASSQGRGRTGELFF	TGCGCCAGCAGCCAAGGGAGGGGAAGAACCGGGGAGCTGTTTTTT
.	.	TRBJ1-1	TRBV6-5	CASSYSETGYTEAFF	TGTGCCAGCAGTTACTCGGAAACAGGGTACACTGAAGCTTTCTTT
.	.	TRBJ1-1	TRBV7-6	CASSLVPTRANTEAFF	TGTGCCAGCAGCTTAGTCCCCACAAGGGCTAACACTGAAGCTTTCTTT
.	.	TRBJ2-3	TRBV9	CASSVGQDTQYF	TGTGCCAGCAGCGTAGGCCAAGATACGCAGTATTTT
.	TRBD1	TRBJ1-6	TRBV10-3	CAISAGQASPLHF	TGTGCCATCAGTGCCGGACAGGCCTCACCCCTCCACTTT
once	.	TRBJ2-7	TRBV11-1	CASSLGWSYEQYF	TGTGCCAGCAGCTTAGGATGGTCCTACGAGCAGTACTTC
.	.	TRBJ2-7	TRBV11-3	CASSRDNSYEQYF	TGTGCCAGCAGCCGGGACAACTCCTACGAGCAGTACTTC
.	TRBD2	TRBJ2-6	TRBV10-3	CASRGAGANVLTF	TGTGCCAGCCGGGGGGCTGGGGCCAACGTCCTGACTTTC
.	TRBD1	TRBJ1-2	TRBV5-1	CASGTGYGYTF	TGCGCCAGCGGGACAGGGTATGGCTACACCTTC
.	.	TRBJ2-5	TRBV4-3	CASSQDGTQETQYF	TGCGCCAGCAGCCAAGACGGGACACAAGAGACCCAGTACTTC
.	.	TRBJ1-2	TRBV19	CARTGGNYGYTF	TGTGCCAGGACAGGAGGGAACTATGGCTACACCTTC
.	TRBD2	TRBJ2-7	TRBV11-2	CASTSGLAPYEQYF	TGTGCCAGCACCTCCGGACTAGCGCCCTACGAGCAGTACTTC
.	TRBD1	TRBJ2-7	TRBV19	CASSIEGQGGYEQYF	TGTGCCAGTAGTATAGAAGGACAGGGGGGCTACGAGCAGTACTTC
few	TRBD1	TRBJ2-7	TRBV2	CASSEWDRGYEQYF	TGTGCCAGCAGTGAGTGGGACAGGGGCTACGAGCAGTACTTC
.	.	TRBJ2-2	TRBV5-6	CASTRLGGKGTGELFF	TGTGCCAGCACCCGACTGGGGGGCAAAGGGACCGGGGAGCTGTTTTTT
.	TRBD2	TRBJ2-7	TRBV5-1	CASSFPSGSYEQYF	TGCGCCAGCAGCTTCCCTAGCGGGAGCTACGAGCAGTACTTC
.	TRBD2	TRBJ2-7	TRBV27	CASSPGSTSAYEQYF	TGTGCCAGCAGTCCTGGATCGACTAGCGCCTACGAGCAGTACTTC
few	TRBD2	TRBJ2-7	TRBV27	CASRVSASGRYYEQYF	TGTGCCAGCAGAGTATCGGCTAGCGGGAGGTACTACGAGCAGTACTTC
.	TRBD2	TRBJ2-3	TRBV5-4	CASSQGLAGADTQYF	TGTGCCAGCAGCCAGGGACTAGCGGGCGCAGATACGCAGTATTTT
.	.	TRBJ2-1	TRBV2	CASRPRRNEQFF	TGTGCCAGCAGGCCTAGGAGGAATGAGCAGTTCTTC
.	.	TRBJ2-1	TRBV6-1	CASSEERTINEQFF	TGTGCCAGCAGTGAAGAGAGGACTATCAATGAGCAGTTCTTC
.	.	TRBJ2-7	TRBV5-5	CASSSWVGEQYF	TGTGCCAGCAGCTCCTGGGTTGGAGAGCAGTACTTC
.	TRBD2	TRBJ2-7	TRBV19	CASSISLAGVNEQYF	TGTGCCAGTAGTATTTCCCTAGCGGGAGTTAACGAGCAGTACTTC
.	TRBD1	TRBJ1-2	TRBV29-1	CSVVGQSYGYTF	TGCAGCGTTGTGGGACAGTCCTATGGCTACACCTTC
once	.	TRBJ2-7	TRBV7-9	CASSLAVRVNEQYF	TGTGCCAGCAGCTTAGCAGTCAGGGTGAACGAGCAGTACTTC
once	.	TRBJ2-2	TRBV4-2	CASSQGNSNTGELFF	TGTGCCAGCAGCCAAGGGAATAGCAACACCGGGGAGCTGTTTTTT
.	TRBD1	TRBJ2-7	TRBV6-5	CASSYRTGGSYEQYF	TGTGCCAGCAGTTACAGGACAGGGGGTTCCTACGAGCAGTACTTC
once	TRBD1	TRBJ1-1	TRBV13	CASSSPGGNTEAFF	TGTGCCAGCAGCTCCCCAGGGGGGAACACTGAAGCTTTCTTT
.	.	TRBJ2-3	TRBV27	CASSSQPVGADTQYF	TGTGCCAGCAGTTCACAACCGGTAGGGGCAGATACGCAGTATTTT
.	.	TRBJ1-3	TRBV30	CAWSPGTLGNTIYF	TGTGCCTGGAGTCCCGGGACCCTCGGAAACACCATATATTTT
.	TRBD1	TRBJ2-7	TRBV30	CAWKRDRVYEQYF	TGTGCCTGGAAGAGGGACAGGGTCTACGAGCAGTACTTC
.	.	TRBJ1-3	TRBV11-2	CASSLEGAQGNTIYF	TGTGCCAGCAGCTTAGAGGGGGCGCAGGGAAACACCATATATTTT
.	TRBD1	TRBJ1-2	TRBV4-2	CASSLGTGSGYTF	TGTGCCAGCAGCCTTGGGACAGGGAGCGGCTACACCTTC
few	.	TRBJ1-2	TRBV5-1	CASSLDKNYGYTF	TGCGCCAGCAGCTTGGACAAAAACTATGGCTACACCTTC